The 13 T cell receptor beta chains below were found in one sample sequenced in a study of cytomegalovirus exposure and HLA in healthy donors. This PCR relied on a set of 60 Vbeta primers and 13 Jbeta primers. Data came from immunoSEQ multiplex PCR; TCRdb stores just in-frame clones and leaves some out. Of more than 90,000 clones detected, 78% appear once; the ten largest clones hold under 4%. Sequenced input: PBMCs. Receptor source: a woman aged 40-49 years in good health and CMV-seronegative.

V gene TRBV1 combines with J gene TRBJ2-6; the table's D gene call, TRBD1, was not cross checked with the DNA. TRBV1 is a pseudogene. This CDR3 is built from 16 residues. Here the CDR3 DNA reads TGCACCAGCAGGCAAACAGGGGGCTCTGGGGCCAACGTCCTGACTTTC. Residues: CTSRQTGGSGANVLTF.

The chain couples TRBV19 to TRBJ2-5, with 8 bases identical to TRBD2. With V trimmed by 10 bases and J by 3 bases, 10 bases remained unmatched. CDR3 size: 14 residues. Germline-derived CDR1 and CDR2 are LNHDA and SQIVND (reference sequence). The CDR3 loop reads CATTGTGGEETQYF. In DNA form, the CDR3 reads TGTGCCACCACCGGGACGGGGGGGGAAGAGACCCAGTACTTC.

In this sample, this clone turned up a few times. This rearrangement joins TRBV27 to TRBJ1-6; D unclear. V lost 7 bases, J lost 7 bases, and 8 bases lay in between. The CDR3 consists of 12 residues. Germline CDR1 reads MNHEY; CDR2 reads SMNVEV (reference sequence). CDR3 coding DNA: TGTGCCAGCAAAGAGAGGAATTCACCCCTCCACTTT. Translation gives CASKERNSPLHF.

The chain links TRBV5-1 to TRBJ2-4; D is possibly TRBD1 (5 bases). CDR1 is SGHRS and CDR2 is YFSETQ in the germline V gene. The ends were cut back, 4 bases at V and 2 bases at J, with 16 bases in the middle. CDR3 length: 16 amino acids. The CDR3 region has the DNA TGCGCCAGCAGCCAGACAGTTAAGGGAACCAAAAACATTCAGTACTTC. It specifies CASSQTVKGTKNIQYF.

CDR3 sequence reads: CASRIGVGNTEAFF. The DNA of the CDR3 is TGTGCCAGCCGCATCGGGGTGGGGAACACTGAAGCTTTCTTT. J is TRBJ1-1 and V is TRBV2, with D uncertain. This CDR3 has 14 residues. CDR1 is SNHLY and CDR2 is FYNNEI in the germline V gene. V dropped 8 bases and J dropped 1 base, with 14 bases sitting between them.

The chain couples TRBV29-1 to TRBJ1-1; 10 bases map to TRBD1. There are 13 residues in the CDR3. The germline gives CDR1 SQVTM, CDR2 ANQGSEA. Germline trimming cut 7 bases from V and 4 bases from J; bases unmatched to any gene: 6. CDR3 region: CSAGTGEGTEAFF. CDR3 in DNA: TGCAGCGCCGGGACAGGGGAAGGCACTGAAGCTTTCTTT.

This chain connects TRBV9 to TRBJ2-5; 15 bases are a match to TRBD2. V gave up 2 bases and J gave up 4 bases; unmatched junction bases: 3. This CDR3 is built from 16 residues. Germline loops: CDR1 SGDLS, CDR2 YYNGEE. The CDR3 nucleotides are TGTGCCAGCAGCGTCAGGGGACTAGCGGGAGGAGAGACCCAGTACTTC. Translation gives CASSVRGLAGGETQYF.

This sequence joins TRBV5-1 and TRBJ2-6; D ambiguous. CDR1 and CDR2 (germline): SGHRS, YFSETQ. This CDR3 is built from 17 residues. V dropped 2 bases and J dropped 1 base, with 13 bases sitting between them. The DNA for the CDR3 is TGCGCCAGCAGCTTCTCCTCGGAGAAGTCTGGGGCCAACGTCCTGACTTTC. Amino acids: CASSFSSEKSGANVLTF. Full variable domain (outside the CDR3, taken from reference TRBV5-1 and TRBJ2-6): KAGVTQTPRYLIKTRGQQVTLSCSPISGHRSVSWYQQTPGQGLQFLFEYFSETQRNKGNFPGRFSGRQFSNSRSEMNVSTLELGDSALYLCASSFSSEKSGANVLTFGAGSRLTVL.

V gene TRBV29-1 combines with J gene TRBJ1-1, with 8 bases matching TRBD1. The CDR3 sequence is 14 residues long. Trimming cost V 6 bases and J 3 bases; bases outside gene matches: 9. CDR1 and CDR2 (germline): SQVTM, ANQGSEA. The CDR3 DNA sequence: TGCAGCGTGGACAGGGATTCGAGGGACACTGAAGCTTTCTTT. Translating it yields CSVDRDSRDTEAFF.

This chain uses TRBV2 with TRBJ1-3; TRBD1 might be the D (5 bases). Deletions cut 7 bases from V and 4 bases from J, with 23 bases between. From germline, CDR1 is SNHLY and CDR2 FYNNEI. This CDR3 is 17 amino acids long. CDR3 bases: TGTGCCAGCAATGTTGGTGACAGACGGTTAGGGGGAAACACCATATATTTT. Its translation: CASNVGDRRLGGNTIYF.

The V gene is TRBV6-5, the J gene TRBJ2-1, with D uncertain. V lost 7 bases and J 5 bases, leaving 6 bases between the germline ends. This CDR3 has 11 residues. CDR1 and CDR2 from the germline V gene are MNHEY and SVGAGI. Written as DNA, the CDR3 is TGTGCCAGCACCCAAAACAATGAGCAGTTCTTC. Encoded protein: CASTQNNEQFF.

The table lists this clone with a count of one. This chain links TRBV7-8 with TRBJ2-1; D call uncertain. This CDR3 contains 15 residues. Germline loops: CDR1 SGHVS, CDR2 FQNEAQ. With 1 base removed from V and 2 bases from J, the gap between germline ends came to 9 bases. The CDR3 loop is CASSLGFGAYNEQFF. Written as DNA, the CDR3 is TGTGCCAGCAGCTTAGGTTTCGGAGCCTACAATGAGCAGTTCTTC.

The chain carries TRBV7-2 and TRBJ2-7, with D unclear. The CDR3 runs 12 residues. The V end was cut by 5 bases, the J end by 3 bases, with 8 bases between. CDR1 is SGHTA and CDR2 is FQGNSA in the germline V gene. The chain's CDR3 is CASSRDRYEQYF. The CDR3 DNA reads as TGTGCCAGCAGCCGAGATCGCTACGAGCAGTACTTC.